Listed below are T cell receptor beta chains from one sample, sequenced in a study of T cells in localized non-small cell lung cancer. Produced via immunoSEQ multiplex PCR; TCRdb's table is partial and in-frame only. There are about 34,000 clones in the sample; around 80% occur only once, and approximately 35% lies in the top ten. The sample here was peripheral blood, taken before any cancer treatment. These receptors all stem from a male donor older than 55 with stage II squamous cell lung carcinoma. CDR3s include the opening cysteine and the closing phenylalanine or tryptophan. Each record gives: J gene, V gene, clone size, D gene, CDR3 DNA, CDR3 protein. A D gene is named only where the DNA matches it firmly. Clone size is shown for a subset of rows, as once, few, many or a class of expanded clone.

>TRBJ2-1|TRBV6-1|.|.
TGTGCCAGCAGTTGGGACCCAATCGGTGAGCAGTTCTTC
CASSWDPIGEQFF
>TRBJ2-5|TRBV5-1|once|TRBD1
TGCGCCAGCAGCTTCTACCAGGGGGCCCAAGAAGAGACCCAGTACTTC
CASSFYQGAQEETQYF
>TRBJ1-6|TRBV6-1|.|.
TGTGCCAGCAGTGATGGGTTTAATTCACCCCTCCACTTT
CASSDGFNSPLHF
>TRBJ1-1|TRBV5-8|.|.
TGTGCCAGCAGCTTGGATCTAGGGTCGGACACTGAAGCTTTCTTT
CASSLDLGSDTEAFF
>TRBJ2-1|TRBV5-1|.|TRBD2
TGCGCCAGCAGCTTGCAGGGACTAGCGGGAGATGATGAGCAGTTCTTC
CASSLQGLAGDDEQFF
>TRBJ1-5|TRBV5-5|.|TRBD1
TGTGCCAGCAGCTTGCCAGGGGGGAATCAGCCCCAGCATTTT
CASSLPGGNQPQHF
>TRBJ2-1|TRBV6-4|.|TRBD1
TGTGCCAGCAGTAAAGGCGGGACAGGGATGAATGAGCAGTTCTTC
CASSKGGTGMNEQFF
>TRBJ2-3|TRBV5-6|.|TRBD2
TGTGCCAGCAGCTTGCCTAGCGGGGTTACAGATACGCAGTATTTT
CASSLPSGVTDTQYF
>TRBJ1-6|TRBV2|.|.
TGTGCCAGCAGAACCGGGGGGAATAATTCACCCCTCCACTTT
CASRTGGNNSPLHF
>TRBJ2-7|TRBV21-1|.|.
TGTGCCAGCAATTACCGGGACAGTTCCTACGAGCAGTACTTC
CASNYRDSSYEQYF
>TRBJ1-3|TRBV10-3|.|.
TGTGCCATCAGTGAGTCTGGGGACACCTCTGGAAACACCATATATTTT
CAISESGDTSGNTIYF
>TRBJ2-5|TRBV6-5|.|.
TGTGCCAGCAGCCGGAACAGGGACGTAGAGACCCAGTACTTC
CASSRNRDVETQYF
>TRBJ2-1|TRBV11-3|few|TRBD2
TGTGCCAGCAGCCCCTTCTTAGCGGGAGAGAATGAGCAGTTCTTC
CASSPFLAGENEQFF
>TRBJ2-7|TRBV10-1|medium-sized|.
TGCGCCAGCAGTGAGTCGGAAGGGTACGAGCAGTACTTC
CASSESEGYEQYF
>TRBJ2-1|TRBV5-1|.|.
TGCGCCAGCAGCTTGGAGCCCGAATACAATGAGCAGTTCTTC
CASSLEPEYNEQFF
>TRBJ2-7|TRBV27|few|TRBD2
TGTGCCAGCAGGTCTAGCGGTTCCTACGAGCAGTACTTC
CASRSSGSYEQYF
>TRBJ1-5|TRBV7-9|.|.
TGTGCCAGCAGCTTGGTCAATCAGCCCCAGCATTTT
CASSLVNQPQHF
>TRBJ2-3|TRBV9|.|.
TGTGCCAGCAGCGTTCGGGGCACAGATACGCAGTATTTT
CASSVRGTDTQYF
>TRBJ2-1|TRBV6-4|.|TRBD2
TGTGCCAGCAGTGCGACAGTAGCGGGAGGGGGTAATGAGCAGTTCTTC
CASSATVAGGGNEQFF
>TRBJ2-1|TRBV18|.|.
TGTGCCAGCTCCAGATCAGACAATGAGCAGTTCTTC
CASSRSDNEQFF
>TRBJ1-6|TRBV7-9|.|.
TGTGCCAGCAGCCCCAGGGTAAGCTCCTATAATTCACCCCTCCACTTT
CASSPRVSSYNSPLHF
>TRBJ2-4|TRBV5-4|.|.
TGTGCCAGCAGCTTGCAGGGGCGGGTGAACATTCAGTACTTC
CASSLQGRVNIQYF
>TRBJ1-2|TRBV4-2|.|.
TGTGCCAGCAGCCAAGTGCATGAGGAAGGCTACACCTTC
CASSQVHEEGYTF
>TRBJ1-3|TRBV2|.|TRBD1
TGTGCCAGCAGTGGGGGACCGGGACAGGCGTCGTCTGGAAACACCATATATTTT
CASSGGPGQASSGNTIYF
>TRBJ2-1|TRBV5-1|.|.
TGCGCCAGCAGCACGGGACTTTCGGGTGAGCAGTTCTTC
CASSTGLSGEQFF
>TRBJ2-5|TRBV6-1|.|.
TGTGCCAGCACAAGACTTACGGCGGAGACCCAGTACTTC
CASTRLTAETQYF
>TRBJ1-4|TRBV11-2|.|.
TGTGCCAGCAGCCCCGGGAGGTTGCGGACTAATGAAAAACTGTTTTTT
CASSPGRLRTNEKLFF
>TRBJ1-1|TRBV6-5|once|TRBD1
TGTGCCAGCAGTGTGACAGGGGGCTACACTGAAGCTTTCTTT
CASSVTGGYTEAFF
>TRBJ2-7|TRBV7-6|.|TRBD1
TGTGCCAGCAGCTCAAGACAGGGGGTGGAAAGCGAGCAGTACTTC
CASSSRQGVESEQYF
>TRBJ2-3|TRBV27|.|TRBD2
TGTGCCAGCAGAATGTACGGGACTAGCGGGAGAGTAGCGTGGGATACGCAGTATTTT
CASRMYGTSGRVAWDTQYF
>TRBJ2-5|TRBV9|.|.
TGTGCCAGCAGCGGTACCCTTAACCAAGAGACCCAGTACTTC
CASSGTLNQETQYF
>TRBJ2-1|TRBV14|.|.
TGTGCCAGCAGCCGCCGACAGTTTGACAATGAGCAGTTCTTC
CASSRRQFDNEQFF
>TRBJ2-5|TRBV10-1|.|.
TGCGCCAGCAGTGGACAGCAACAAGAGACCCAGTACTTC
CASSGQQQETQYF
>TRBJ2-3|TRBV30|.|.
TGTGCCTGGAGTAAGGGGGGGCAGGAAGATACGCAGTATTTT
CAWSKGGQEDTQYF
>TRBJ2-5|TRBV11-3|.|.
TGTGCCAGCAGCTTAGGATCTGCGGTGGGGGAAGAGACCCAGTACTTC
CASSLGSAVGEETQYF
>TRBJ2-2|TRBV7-9|once|.
TGTGCCAGAGGGGAATTGGAGCTGTTTTTT
CARGELELFF
>TRBJ2-3|TRBV5-1|.|.
TGCGCCAGCAGCCCTTTAAATCCGGATACGCAGTATTTT
CASSPLNPDTQYF
>TRBJ1-1|TRBV6-6|.|.
TGTGCCAGCAGTTACGGTCTACTGGAAGCTTTCTTT
CASSYGLLEAFF
>TRBJ1-1|TRBV7-7|few|.
TGTGCTAGCAGCTTAGACCGGGGCACTGAAGCTTTCTTT
CASSLDRGTEAFF
>TRBJ1-1|TRBV25-1|.|TRBD1
TGTGCCAGTACTGGGACAGTCAACACTGAAGCTTTCTTT
CASTGTVNTEAFF
>TRBJ2-5|TRBV14|.|.
TGTGCCAGCAGCCCCTACAGGGAGCCCGCCCAGACCCAGTACTTC
CASSPYREPAQTQYF
>TRBJ1-4|TRBV5-5|.|.
TGTGCCAGCAGCTTGTATAATGAAAAACTGTTTTTT
CASSLYNEKLFF
>TRBJ1-4|TRBV6-1|.|.
TGTGCCAGCAGTGAAAGGGGGGGGAACTTTGAAAAACTGTTTTTT
CASSERGGNFEKLFF
>TRBJ1-1|TRBV6-5|few|.
TGTGCCAGCAGTTACGAGGGATGGAACACTGAAGCTTTCTTT
CASSYEGWNTEAFF
>TRBJ1-5|TRBV7-6|.|.
TGTGCCAGCAGCTCAGACCCCAATCAGCCCCAGCATTTT
CASSSDPNQPQHF
>TRBJ1-1|TRBV7-8|few|.
TGTGCCAGCAGCTTCCGGGACAAATACACTGAAGCTTTCTTT
CASSFRDKYTEAFF
>TRBJ1-3|TRBV5-5|once|.
TGTGCCAGCAGCTTGGGGCGTCAGTCTGGAAACACCATATATTTT
CASSLGRQSGNTIYF
>TRBJ2-3|TRBV10-3|.|.
TGTGCCGCCAGGGGGGCCGCGGGAGAGACAGATACGCAGTATTTT
CAARGAAGETDTQYF
>TRBJ1-2|TRBV5-1|large|TRBD1
TGCGCCAGCAGTCTAACAGGGGGCTCTGGTGGCTACACCTTC
CASSLTGGSGGYTF
>TRBJ1-1|TRBV6-4|.|TRBD1
TGTGCCAGCAGTGCAGGACAGGCGACTGAAGCTTTCTTT
CASSAGQATEAFF